This is a list of T cell receptor beta chains from one sample in a study of CD8+ T cells in alopecia areata. Profiled with immunoSEQ multiplex PCR; TCRdb holds only in-frame clones, not every one. The sample carries about 120,000 clones, about half recorded once. Source: CD4+ T cells sorted from blood, taken at week 4, from a patient treated with tofacitinib. These TCRs come from a human donor with alopecia areata. Both conserved end residues are part of each CDR3. The D gene is left open where the match is weak. Size values are once, few and many counts, or a class for expanded clones, and some rows have none.

size,J,D,V,DNA,CDR3
-,TRBJ1-1,TRBD1,TRBV25-1,TGTGCCAGCAGCGTCAGGGGGCTTATCACTGAAGCTTTCTTT,CASSVRGLITEAFF
-,TRBJ1-2,TRBD1,TRBV5-4,TGTGCCAGCAGCTTGGGGGGACAGGGCCTTGGCTACACCTTC,CASSLGGQGLGYTF
-,TRBJ2-7,-,TRBV5-6,TGTGCCAGCAGCTCCTCTGGGACGGACTTCTACGAGCAGTACTTC,CASSSSGTDFYEQYF
-,TRBJ2-3,-,TRBV28,TGTGCCAGCAGTTTACCAGGGGCTAGCACAGATACGCAGTATTTT,CASSLPGASTDTQYF
few,TRBJ2-3,-,TRBV29-1,TGCAGCGTTGCTAAGACAGGTTTGGCAGATACGCAGTATTTT,CSVAKTGLADTQYF
once,TRBJ1-5,TRBD1,TRBV9,TGTGCCAGCAGCGTTGGACAGGGAGGCGGACAGCCCCAGCATTTT,CASSVGQGGGQPQHF
-,TRBJ1-2,-,TRBV5-4,TGTGCCAGCAGCCCCGGGACTGAATCTGGCTACACCTTC,CASSPGTESGYTF
-,TRBJ1-2,-,TRBV30,TGTGCCTGGAGTGTGGGGGGATTGAGCTATGGCTACACCTTC,CAWSVGGLSYGYTF
-,TRBJ2-5,-,TRBV30,TGTGCCTGGAGTGTAAGTTGGCCGTTAGAAGAGACCCAGTACTTC,CAWSVSWPLEETQYF
-,TRBJ2-4,-,TRBV28,TGTGCCAGCAGTGCCAGGGGCCTTCTCCATAAAAACATTCAGTACTTC,CASSARGLLHKNIQYF
-,TRBJ2-1,-,TRBV29-1,TGCAGCGTTGCCCCGCCAGGGGTAAATGAGCAGTTCTTC,CSVAPPGVNEQFF
few,TRBJ1-5,-,TRBV4-1,TGCGCCAGCAGCCAAGCGGCTCGGGGGGGGAGCAATCAGCCCCAGCATTTT,CASSQAARGGSNQPQHF
-,TRBJ2-6,TRBD1,TRBV18,TGTGCCAGCTCACCGCGTGACAGGGGACCCGTCCTGACTTTC,CASSPRDRGPVLTF
few,TRBJ1-5,-,TRBV14,TGTGCCAGCAGCCCCAATAGCAATCAGCCCCAGCATTTT,CASSPNSNQPQHF
few,TRBJ2-7,TRBD2,TRBV29-1,TGCAGCGTTCGGGAGGGCGGTTACGAGCAGTACTTC,CSVREGGYEQYF
-,TRBJ2-7,-,TRBV29-1,TGCAGCGCCCGCCGAGGAGGGGGTTACGAGCAGTACTTC,CSARRGGGYEQYF
-,TRBJ1-5,-,TRBV23-1,TGCGCCAGCAGTCAATTCTGGCCCAATCAGCCCCAGCATTTT,CASSQFWPNQPQHF
few,TRBJ2-1,TRBD2,TRBV4-1,TGCGCCAGCAGCCTCCGGGAGGGCCAACTCAATGAGCAGTTCTTC,CASSLREGQLNEQFF
-,TRBJ2-7,TRBD2,TRBV27,TGTGCCAGCAGTTCACCGGGACTAGCGCACGAGCAGTACTTC,CASSSPGLAHEQYF
-,TRBJ1-2,TRBD1,TRBV6-6,TGTGCCAGCAGTGCCAGGGGGAGTAGCTATGGCTACACCTTC,CASSARGSSYGYTF
-,TRBJ1-2,-,TRBV29-1,TGCAGCGCCTACCGGGATCCCTATGGCTACACCTTC,CSAYRDPYGYTF
-,TRBJ1-5,-,TRBV4-1,TGCGCCAGCAGCCAAGATAACGGGCCCCAGCATTTT,CASSQDNGPQHF
-,TRBJ1-6,-,TRBV18,TGTGCCAGCTCACCAGTGGCAGCGGATTCACCCCTCCACTTT,CASSPVAADSPLHF
-,TRBJ2-6,-,TRBV29-1,TGCAGCGTTCTGGGCGGGGCTGGGGCCAACGTCCTGACTTTC,CSVLGGAGANVLTF
few,TRBJ2-1,-,TRBV27,TGTGCCAGCAGCAAAGAGCGGGCACGGGACAATGAGCAGTTCTTC,CASSKERARDNEQFF